The clone carrying this T cell receptor beta chain was counted a few times. The antigen is undetermined. The data are from a study of T cells in localized non-small cell lung cancer. J lost 7 bases, V lost 3 bases, and 1 base had no gene match. CDR3 length: 13 amino acids. Germline-derived CDR1 and CDR2 are MNHEY and SMNVEV (reference sequence). Study findings and constraints: Among blood samples, higher T cell density accompanied longer overall survival.

Profiled with immunoSEQ multiplex PCR; TCRdb holds only in-frame clones, not every one. The sample has about 24,000 clones, approximately 90% seen once. The genes are TRBV27 and TRBJ1-5, with 9 bases lining up with TRBD1. This material consisted of peripheral blood, taken before any cancer treatment. The source of this sequence is a woman aged 35-75 years with stage I lung adenocarcinoma. CDR3 residues: CASSLDRGQPQHF. The CDR3 region has the DNA TGTGCCAGCAGTTTGGACAGGGGACAGCCCCAGCATTTT.